In this sample, the clone carrying this TCR beta chain is medium-sized. Its target is unknown. This specimen comes from a study of T-cell reconstitution after alpha-beta-depleted transplantation in children. Study-level findings and limits: Reportedly, roughly two months post-transplant, alpha-beta T cells arose from several hundred expanded graft clones. Day-60 TCRbeta diversity that was high in some patients was derived from surviving recipient T cells and thymic progenitors. Once a year had passed after transplant, T-cell counts and diversity came mostly from newly produced T cells.

Preparing the TCRbeta library involved the use of unique molecular identifiers. TCRdb ran MiXCR on the PCR reads and lists one entry per CDR3 protein. The data hold 44,000 or so distinct CDR3 sequences, with about 9% observed a single time. Trimming left V 3 bases short and J 2 bases short, with 13 bases between. The CDR3 totals 15 residues. In germline, CDR1 is LGHNA, CDR2 YSLEER. The chain links TRBV4-3 to TRBJ2-5, with D perhaps assigned TRBD1 or TRBD2 (5 bases each). The sequence was collected from a male patient between 2 and 9 years old who had a stem cell transplant for chronic granulomatous disease, so the T cells may come from the graft donor. This specimen was PBMCs, mostly from graft donor cells, taken 60 days after TCRalphabeta/CD19-depleted stem cell transplant. CDR3 loop: CASSQIGDGQETQYF. As DNA, the CDR3 is TGCGCCAGCAGCCAGATAGGGGACGGGCAAGAGACCCAGTACTTC.